This TCR beta chain was recorded in a study of beta chain features in type 1 diabetes. Study summary: Patients did not differ from healthy donors in age, gender or cell yield.

Study-wide points: Across patients, naive, central memory and Treg TCRB repertoires exhibited apparently greater similarity than was observed across healthy donors.

There are many counts of this clone. Its cognate antigen is unknown. J gave up 4 bases and V 5 bases, and 5 bases lay outside the gene matches. From germline, CDR1 is MDHEN and CDR2 SYDVKM. This CDR3 region has 16 residues. Sequencing targeted expressed TCRB transcripts, as all isolated RNA had been reverse transcribed. Sequencing was performed with immunoSEQ multiplex PCR; in TCRdb, only in-frame clones are kept and a portion is missing. Of about 320,000 clones detected, approximately 14% appear once; the ten largest clones hold over 5%. The chain joins TRBV28 to TRBJ2-1, with 13 bases that match TRBD2. Sequences were obtained from central memory CD4+ T cells from blood. This clonotype was obtained from a man aged 25 to 40 in good health. The CDR3: CASSPKGLAGYNEQFF. CDR3 coding DNA: TGTGCCAGCAGTCCTAAGGGACTAGCGGGATACAATGAGCAGTTCTTC. The variable domain in full, with the rest retrieved from reference TRBV28 and TRBJ2-1, is DVKVTQSSRYLVKRTGEKVFLECVQDMDHENMFWYRQDPGLGLRLIYFSYDVKMKEKGDIPEGYSVSREKKERFSLILESASTNQTSMYLCASSPKGLAGYNEQFFGPGTRLTVL.